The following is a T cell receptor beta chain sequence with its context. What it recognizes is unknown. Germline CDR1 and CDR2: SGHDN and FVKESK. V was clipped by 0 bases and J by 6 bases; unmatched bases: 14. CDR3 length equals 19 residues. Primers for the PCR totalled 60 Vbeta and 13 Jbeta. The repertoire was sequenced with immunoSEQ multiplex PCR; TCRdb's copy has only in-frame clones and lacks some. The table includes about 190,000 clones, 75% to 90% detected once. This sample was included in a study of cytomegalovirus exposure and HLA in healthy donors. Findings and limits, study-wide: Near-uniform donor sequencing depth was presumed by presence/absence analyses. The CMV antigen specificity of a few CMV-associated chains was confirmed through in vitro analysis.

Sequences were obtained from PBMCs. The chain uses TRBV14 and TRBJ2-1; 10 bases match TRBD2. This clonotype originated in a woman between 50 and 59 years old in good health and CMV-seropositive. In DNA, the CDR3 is TGTGCCAGCAGCCAAGAACTCGGAGCGGGGGGGCTAGGAGTCAATGAGCAGTTCTTC. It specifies CASSQELGAGGLGVNEQFF.